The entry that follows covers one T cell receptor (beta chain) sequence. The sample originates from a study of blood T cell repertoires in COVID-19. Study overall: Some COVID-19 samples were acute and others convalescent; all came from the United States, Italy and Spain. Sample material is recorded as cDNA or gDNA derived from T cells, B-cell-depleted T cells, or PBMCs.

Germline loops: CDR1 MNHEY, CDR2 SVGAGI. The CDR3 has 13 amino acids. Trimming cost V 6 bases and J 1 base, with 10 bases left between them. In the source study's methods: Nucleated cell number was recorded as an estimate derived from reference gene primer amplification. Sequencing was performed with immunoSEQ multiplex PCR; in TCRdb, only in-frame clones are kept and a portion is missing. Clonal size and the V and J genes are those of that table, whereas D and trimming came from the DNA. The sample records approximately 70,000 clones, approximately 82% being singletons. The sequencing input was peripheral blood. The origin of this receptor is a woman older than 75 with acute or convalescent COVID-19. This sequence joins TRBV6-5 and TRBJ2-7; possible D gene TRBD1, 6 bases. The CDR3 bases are TGTGCCAGCAGACAGGGTTGGTCCTACGAGCAGTACTTC. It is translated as CASRQGWSYEQYF.